Below are 23 T cell receptor beta chains sequenced from a single sample in a study of shared clonotypes between healthy human individuals. The assay was immunoSEQ multiplex PCR, and TCRdb's table has in-frame clones only and misses some. Among over 2 million clones listed, 92% were seen once. The specimen sequenced was naive CD4+ T cells from PBMCs. Subset defined: CD45RA+ positively selected. These receptors were obtained from a man aged 18-30 years in good health. Some clones in this sample may be carry-over from other donors' samples.

The V gene is TRBV5-8, the J gene TRBJ2-1, with D maybe TRBD1 (6 bases). Germline CDR1 and CDR2: SGHTS and YDEGEE. V was cut by 3 bases and J by 1 base, with 11 bases left in between. There are 15 residues in the CDR3. The CDR3 nucleotides are TGTGCCAGCAGCTCAGGACAGACATCCTACAATGAGCAGTTCTTC. Protein: CASSSGQTSYNEQFF.

On this clone: This CDR3 is also generated by other DNA sequences in the sample. V and J are TRBV30 and TRBJ2-7, with TRBD1 matching 9 bases. Germline V CDR1 and CDR2: GTSNPN, SVGIG (reference sequence). V lost 5 bases, J lost 6 bases, and 5 bases stayed unmatched. CDR3 length equals 12 residues. CDR3 coding DNA: TGTGCCTGGGGGGGACAGGGCGGCGAGCAGTACTTC. This translates into CAWGGQGGEQYF. The full variable domain, completed using reference TRBV30 and TRBJ2-7, is SQTIHQWPATLVQPVGSPLSLECTVEGTSNPNLYWYRQAAGRGLQLLFYSVGIGQISSEVPQNLSASRPQDRQFILSSKKLLLSDSGFYLCAWGGQGGEQYFGPGTRLTVT.

This chain joins TRBV28 and TRBJ2-7, with 8 bases identical to TRBD2. Trimming took 7 bases from V and 3 from J; bases not matched to a gene: 11. In germline, CDR1 is MDHEN, CDR2 SYDVKM. CDR3 length equals 15 residues. CDR3 bases: TGTGCCAGCACTTCCGGGGGGGCCCCTGTCTACGAGCAGTACTTC. Translation gives CASTSGGAPVYEQYF.

This sequence joins TRBV5-6 and TRBJ2-2, with D hard to call. Trimming removed 3 bases at V and 4 bases at J, with 1 base between. Germline CDR1 and CDR2: SGHDT and YYEEEE. The CDR3 is 11 amino acids. CDR3 residues: CASSSTGELFF. Here the CDR3 DNA reads TGTGCCAGCAGCTCCACCGGGGAGCTGTTTTTT.

The chain couples TRBV9 to TRBJ1-1; no firm D call. The germline V and J ends were trimmed by 0 bases and 0 bases, with 6 bases remaining between them. The CDR3 loop spans 14 amino acids. Germline CDR1 reads SGDLS; CDR2 reads YYNGEE. CDR3 in amino acids: CASSVGPVNTEAFF. As DNA, the CDR3 is TGTGCCAGCAGCGTAGGTCCGGTGAACACTGAAGCTTTCTTT.

This chain joins TRBV7-3 and TRBJ2-2; D gene uncertain. The CDR3 covers 17 residues. Germline-derived CDR1 and CDR2 are SGHTA and FQGTGA. V shed 1 base and J shed 3 bases, with 15 bases lying between them. CDR3 nucleotide sequence: TGTGCCAGCAGCTTAAGGCTAGGGTTGGTCGACACCGGGGAGCTGTTTTTT. Translating it yields CASSLRLGLVDTGELFF. Full variable domain (outside the CDR3, taken from reference TRBV7-3 and TRBJ2-2): GAGVSQTPSNKVTEKGKYVELRCDPISGHTALYWYRQSLGQGPEFLIYFQGTGAADDSGLPNDRFFAVRPEGSVSTLKIQRTERGDSAVYLCASSLRLGLVDTGELFFGEGSRLTVL.

The chain has TRBV11-2 and TRBJ2-3; TRBD2 is a possible D gene (5 bases). Trimming pared 1 base from V and 3 bases from J, leaving 11 bases between. The CDR3 totals 15 residues. Germline V CDR1 and CDR2: SGHAT, FQNNGV. The CDR3 here is CASSLVAGQTDTQYF. DNA of the CDR3: TGTGCCAGCAGCTTAGTCGCGGGCCAGACAGATACGCAGTATTTT.

The gene calls are TRBV2 and TRBJ2-1, with 11 nucleotides matching TRBD2. The CDR3 totals 14 residues. Germline assignment: CDR1 SNHLY and CDR2 FYNNEI. The trim removed 10 bases at V and 2 bases at J, leaving 4 bases unmatched. The CDR3 nucleotides read TGTGCCACCACGACTAGCGGGGCCTACAATGAGCAGTTCTTC. This sequence encodes CATTTSGAYNEQFF.

This clone was recorded once. This chain connects TRBV21-1 to TRBJ1-3; the DNA was not used to check the table's D call, TRBD1. TRBV21-1 constitutes a pseudogene. The CDR3 covers 16 residues. The CDR3 DNA reads TGTGCCAGCAGCCCACTTACGGACAGGTCTGGAAACACCATATATTTT. It specifies CASSPLTDRSGNTIYF.

This chain uses TRBV29-1 with TRBJ2-4; no clear D. The length of the CDR3 is 14 residues. With 7 bases removed from V and 7 bases from J, the gap between germline ends came to 20 bases. The germline gives CDR1 SQVTM, CDR2 ANQGSEA. The DNA of the CDR3 is TGCAGCGCCGCAGGCCCCTCGTTGGAGAACATTCAGTACTTC. This codes for CSAAGPSLENIQYF.

This chain joins TRBV7-9 and TRBJ2-3; the D call may be TRBD1 or TRBD2 (5 bases each). Trimming cost V 0 bases and J 1 base, with 17 bases left between them. This CDR3 is 18 amino acids long. CDR1 is SEHNR and CDR2 is FQNEAQ in the germline V gene (reference sequence). This CDR3 reads CASSLAESRGSRTDTQYF. CDR3 DNA: TGTGCCAGCAGCTTAGCGGAATCGAGGGGATCCCGCACAGATACGCAGTATTTT.

This clone was counted only a few times. The V and J genes are TRBV29-1 and TRBJ1-1, with 7 bases identical to TRBD1. J gave up 7 bases and V 7 bases, and 9 bases lay outside the gene matches. Per the germline V gene, CDR1 is SQVTM and CDR2 is ANQGSEA. CDR3 size: 12 residues. The CDR3 is CSADQGGNEAFF. Written as DNA, the CDR3 is TGCAGCGCTGACCAGGGGGGGAATGAAGCTTTCTTT.

This chain joins TRBV28 and TRBJ2-7, with 8 bases identical to TRBD1. CDR1 MDHEN and CDR2 SYDVKM come from the germline V gene. V shed 5 bases and J 3 bases; nucleotides not matched to a gene: 9. There are 15 residues in the CDR3. As DNA, the CDR3 is TGTGCCAGCAGTGGGGACAGGCAGCCTCTCTACGAGCAGTACTTC. Translation gives CASSGDRQPLYEQYF.

The chain couples TRBV19 to TRBJ2-3, with 7 bases aligning to TRBD2. Germline trimming cut 7 bases from V and 2 bases from J; bases unmatched to any gene: 12. This CDR3 is built from 16 residues. CDR1 is LNHDA, CDR2 SQIVND, per germline (reference sequence). The DNA of the CDR3 is TGTGCCAGTACCCGAGCCCAAGCGGGGACCACAGATACGCAGTATTTT. Translation: CASTRAQAGTTDTQYF.

V gene TRBV7-2 combines with J gene TRBJ1-2; TRBD1 is a possible D gene (6 bases). CDR1 and CDR2 (germline): SGHTA, FQGNSA. This CDR3 has 13 amino acids. V lost 6 bases, J lost 2 bases, and 10 bases lay in between. The CDR3 protein is CASRTGMNYGYTF. The CDR3 region has the DNA TGTGCCAGCAGAACAGGGATGAACTATGGCTACACCTTC.

The chain links TRBV4-1 to TRBJ1-5; maybe TRBD1 (5 bases). CDR1 and CDR2 (germline): MGHRA, YSYEKL. The CDR3 spans 13 residues. V was shortened by 0 bases and J by 6 bases, with 6 bases between the two germline ends. CDR3 in amino acids: CASSQDGAQPQHF. CDR3 nucleotide sequence: TGCGCCAGCAGCCAAGACGGGGCTCAGCCCCAGCATTTT.

In its sample, this clone was seen once. The chain uses TRBV29-1 and TRBJ2-1; 8 bases match TRBD2. The CDR3 totals 15 residues. CDR1 is SQVTM and CDR2 is ANQGSEA in the germline V gene. The V segment lost 3 bases and the J segment 0 bases; nucleotides outside the gene matches: 4. The CDR3 region is CSVEERESSYNEQFF. CDR3 DNA: TGCAGCGTTGAGGAGCGGGAGAGCTCCTACAATGAGCAGTTCTTC.

The chain couples TRBV5-5 to TRBJ1-1; tentatively, D is TRBD1 (5 bases). V shed 3 bases and J shed 1 base, with 7 bases lying between them. CDR3 size: 13 residues. Looked up from germline, CDR1 is SGHKS and CDR2 is YYEKEE (reference sequence). CDR3 bases: TGTGCCAGCAGCTATGACAGGAACACTGAAGCTTTCTTT. Amino acids: CASSYDRNTEAFF.

V usage is TRBV13 and J usage is TRBJ2-7, with 8 nucleotides matching TRBD1. CDR1 PRHDT and CDR2 FYEKMQ come from the germline V gene (reference sequence). Unmatched junction bases numbered 17, after V lost 8 bases and J lost 5 bases. The CDR3 is 16 amino acids. In DNA form, the CDR3 reads TGTGCCAGCTCCCTTAGGGTAACGGACAGGGCGGACGAGCAGTACTTC. This translates into CASSLRVTDRADEQYF. The whole variable domain, filled in from reference TRBV13 and TRBJ2-7, reads AAGVIQSPRHLIKEKRETATLKCYPIPRHDTVYWYQQGPGQDPQFLISFYEKMQSDKGSIPDRFSAQQFSDYHSELNMSSLELGDSALYFCASSLRVTDRADEQYFGPGTRLTVT.

A remark on this clone: Other DNA sequences within the sample encode an identical CDR3. J is TRBJ2-5 and V is TRBV18; D is ambiguous. V lost 1 base and J 2 bases, leaving 8 bases between the germline ends. The germline V gene encodes CDR1 KGHSH and CDR2 LQKENI. The CDR3 has 14 residues. CDR3 sequence reads: CASSPQRSQETQYF. The CDR3 DNA sequence: TGTGCCAGCTCACCACAGAGGAGTCAAGAGACCCAGTACTTC. Drawing the rest from reference TRBV18 and TRBJ2-5, the complete variable domain is NAGVMQNPRHLVRRRGQEARLRCSPMKGHSHVYWYRQLPEEGLKFMVYLQKENIIDESGMPKERFSAEFPKEGPSILRIQQVVRGDSAAYFCASSPQRSQETQYFGPGTRLLVL.

The J gene is TRBJ2-7, the V gene TRBV13; TRBD2 is a possible D gene (5 bases). The CDR3 contains 14 residues. V lost 2 bases, J lost 2 bases, and 10 bases lay in between. CDR1 and CDR2 (germline): PRHDT, FYEKMQ (reference sequence). The CDR3 DNA reads as TGTGCCAGCAGCTTATCTCCCGGGGCCTACGAGCAGTACTTC. It translates to CASSLSPGAYEQYF.

The chain uses TRBV2 and TRBJ1-2; no firm D call. Trimming left V 7 bases short and J 4 bases short, with 19 bases between. In germline, CDR1 is SNHLY, CDR2 FYNNEI. This CDR3 has 15 residues. The chain's CDR3 is CASTGDGSYSYGYTF. The CDR3 DNA reads as TGTGCCAGCACCGGGGATGGCAGCTACTCCTATGGCTACACCTTC.

This clone was seen just once. This chain connects TRBV6-1 to TRBJ1-4, with TRBD1 matching over 9 bases. Germline CDR1 reads MNHNS; CDR2 reads SASEGT. This CDR3 is built from 14 residues. V lost 7 bases to trimming and J lost 8 bases; unmatched junction nucleotides: 8. The CDR3 coding sequence is TGTGCCAGCACCTCGACAGGGGGGCCAGAAAAACTGTTTTTT. Its translation is CASTSTGGPEKLFF.